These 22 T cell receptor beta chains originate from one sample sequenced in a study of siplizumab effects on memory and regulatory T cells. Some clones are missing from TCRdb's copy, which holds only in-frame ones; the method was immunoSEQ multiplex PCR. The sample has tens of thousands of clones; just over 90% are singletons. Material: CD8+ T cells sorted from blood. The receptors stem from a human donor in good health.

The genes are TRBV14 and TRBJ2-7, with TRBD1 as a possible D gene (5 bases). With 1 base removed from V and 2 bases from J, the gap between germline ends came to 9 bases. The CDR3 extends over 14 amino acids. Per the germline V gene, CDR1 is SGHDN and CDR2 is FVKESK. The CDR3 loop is CASSQVQVPYEQYF. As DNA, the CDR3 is TGTGCCAGCAGCCAAGTACAGGTACCCTACGAGCAGTACTTC.

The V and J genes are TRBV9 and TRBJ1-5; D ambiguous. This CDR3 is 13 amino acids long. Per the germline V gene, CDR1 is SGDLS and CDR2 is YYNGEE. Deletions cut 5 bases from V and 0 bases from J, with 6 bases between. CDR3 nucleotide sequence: TGTGCCAGCAGTGGCGGTAGCAATCAGCCCCAGCATTTT. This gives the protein CASSGGSNQPQHF.

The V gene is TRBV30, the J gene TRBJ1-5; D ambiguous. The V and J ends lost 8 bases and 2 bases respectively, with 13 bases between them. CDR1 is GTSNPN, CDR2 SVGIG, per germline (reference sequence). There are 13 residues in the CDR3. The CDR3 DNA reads TGTGCCGCCTCCCCGGAAGGCAATCAGCCCCAGCATTTT. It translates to CAASPEGNQPQHF.

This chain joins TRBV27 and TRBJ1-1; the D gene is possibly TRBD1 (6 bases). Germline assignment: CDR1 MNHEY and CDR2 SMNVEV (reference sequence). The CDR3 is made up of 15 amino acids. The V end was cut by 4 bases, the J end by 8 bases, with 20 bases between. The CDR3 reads CASSSIVSGAPEAFF. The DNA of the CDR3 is TGTGCCAGCAGTTCCATTGTCTCAGGGGCTCCAGAAGCTTTCTTT.

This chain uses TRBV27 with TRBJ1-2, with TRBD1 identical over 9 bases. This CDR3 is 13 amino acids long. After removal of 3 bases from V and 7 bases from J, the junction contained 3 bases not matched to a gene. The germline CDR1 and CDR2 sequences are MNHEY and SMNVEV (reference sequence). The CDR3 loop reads CASSLGTGSGYTF. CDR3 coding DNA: TGTGCCAGCAGTTTGGGGACAGGGTCTGGCTACACCTTC.

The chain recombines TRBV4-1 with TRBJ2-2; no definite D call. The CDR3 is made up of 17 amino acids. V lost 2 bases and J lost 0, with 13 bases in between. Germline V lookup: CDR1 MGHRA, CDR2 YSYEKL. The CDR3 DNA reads TGCGCCAGCAGCCAAAAAATTTCTAGGACGAACACCGGGGAGCTGTTTTTT. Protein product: CASSQKISRTNTGELFF.

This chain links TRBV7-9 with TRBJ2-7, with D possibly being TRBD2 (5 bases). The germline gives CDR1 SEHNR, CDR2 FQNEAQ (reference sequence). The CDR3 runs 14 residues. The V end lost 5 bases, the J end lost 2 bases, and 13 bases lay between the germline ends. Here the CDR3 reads CASSTGLTAYEQYF. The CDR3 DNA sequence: TGTGCCAGCAGCACCGGACTTACTGCCTACGAGCAGTACTTC.

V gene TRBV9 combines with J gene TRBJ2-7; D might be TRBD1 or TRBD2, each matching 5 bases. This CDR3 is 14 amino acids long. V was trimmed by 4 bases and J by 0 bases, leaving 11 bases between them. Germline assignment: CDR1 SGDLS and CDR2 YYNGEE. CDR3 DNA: TGTGCCAGCAGCTCCTGGGACGGCTCCTACGAGCAGTACTTC. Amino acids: CASSSWDGSYEQYF.

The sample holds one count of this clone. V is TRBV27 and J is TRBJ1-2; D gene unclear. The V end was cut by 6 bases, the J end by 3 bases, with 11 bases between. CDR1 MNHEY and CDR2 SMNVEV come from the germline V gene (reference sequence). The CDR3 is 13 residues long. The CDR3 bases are TGTGCCAGCAGGGTGAGAGAGGACTATGGCTACACCTTC. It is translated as CASRVREDYGYTF.

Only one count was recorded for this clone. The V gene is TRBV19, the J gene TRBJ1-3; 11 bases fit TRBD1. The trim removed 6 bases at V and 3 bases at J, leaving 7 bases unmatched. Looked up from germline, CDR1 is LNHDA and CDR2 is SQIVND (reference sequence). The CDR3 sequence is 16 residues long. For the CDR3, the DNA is TGTGCCAGTAGCTCGGACAGGGGGCCGTATGGAAACACCATATATTTT. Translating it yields CASSSDRGPYGNTIYF.

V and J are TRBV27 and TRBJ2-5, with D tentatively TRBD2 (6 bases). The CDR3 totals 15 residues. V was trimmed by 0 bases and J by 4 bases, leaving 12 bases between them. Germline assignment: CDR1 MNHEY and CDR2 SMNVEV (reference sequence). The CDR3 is CASSLSSGVGETQYF. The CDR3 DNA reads TGTGCCAGCAGTTTATCTTCGGGGGTGGGAGAGACCCAGTACTTC.

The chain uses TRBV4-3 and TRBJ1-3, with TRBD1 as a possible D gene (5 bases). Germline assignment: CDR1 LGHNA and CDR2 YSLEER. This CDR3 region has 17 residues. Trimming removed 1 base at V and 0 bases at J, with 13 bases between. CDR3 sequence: CASSQGWDDGSGNTIYF. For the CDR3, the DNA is TGCGCCAGCAGCCAAGGGTGGGACGACGGCTCTGGAAACACCATATATTTT.

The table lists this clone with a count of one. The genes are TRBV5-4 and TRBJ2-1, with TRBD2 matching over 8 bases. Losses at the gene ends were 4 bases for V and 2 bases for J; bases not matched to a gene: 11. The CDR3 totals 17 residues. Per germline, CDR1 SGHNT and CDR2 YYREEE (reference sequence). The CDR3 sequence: CASSPPLSGGTYNEQFF. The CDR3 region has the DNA TGTGCCAGCAGCCCCCCCCTGAGCGGGGGTACCTACAATGAGCAGTTCTTC.

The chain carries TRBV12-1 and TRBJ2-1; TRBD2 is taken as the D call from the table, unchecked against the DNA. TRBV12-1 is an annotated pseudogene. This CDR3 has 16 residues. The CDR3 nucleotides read TGTGCCAGCAGCCAACTCACTAGCGGAAAGAACAATGAGCAGTTCTTC. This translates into CASSQLTSGKNNEQFF.

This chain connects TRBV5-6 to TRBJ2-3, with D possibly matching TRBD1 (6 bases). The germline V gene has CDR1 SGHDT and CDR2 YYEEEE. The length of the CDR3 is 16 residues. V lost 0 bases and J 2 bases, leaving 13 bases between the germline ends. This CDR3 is CASSLARDTITDTQYF. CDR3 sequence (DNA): TGTGCCAGCAGCTTGGCCCGGGACACTATCACAGATACGCAGTATTTT.

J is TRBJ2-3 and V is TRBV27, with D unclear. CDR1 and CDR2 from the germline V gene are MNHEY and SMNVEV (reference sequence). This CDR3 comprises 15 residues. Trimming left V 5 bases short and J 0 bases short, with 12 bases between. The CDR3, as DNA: TGTGCCAGCAGTCCCCTTTTCACTAGCACAGATACGCAGTATTTT. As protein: CASSPLFTSTDTQYF.

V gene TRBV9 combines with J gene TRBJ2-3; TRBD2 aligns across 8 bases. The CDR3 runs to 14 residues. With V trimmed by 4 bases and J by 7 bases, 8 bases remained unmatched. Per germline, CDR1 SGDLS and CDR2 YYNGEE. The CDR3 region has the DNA TGTGCCAGCAGCAAAAGGACTAGCTGGAATACGCAGTATTTT. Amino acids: CASSKRTSWNTQYF.

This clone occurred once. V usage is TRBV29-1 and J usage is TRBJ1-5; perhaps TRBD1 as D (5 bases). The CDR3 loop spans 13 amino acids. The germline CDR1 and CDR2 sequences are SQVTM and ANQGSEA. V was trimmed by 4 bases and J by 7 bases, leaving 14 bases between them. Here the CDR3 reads CSVVAGYSQPQHF. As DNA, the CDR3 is TGCAGCGTTGTAGCAGGGTACAGCCAGCCCCAGCATTTT. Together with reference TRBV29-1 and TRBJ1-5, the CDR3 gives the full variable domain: SAVISQKPSRDICQRGTSLTIQCQVDSQVTMMFWYRQQPGQSLTLIATANQGSEATYESGFVIDKFPISRPNLTFSTLTVSNMSPEDSSIYLCSVVAGYSQPQHFGDGTRLSIL.

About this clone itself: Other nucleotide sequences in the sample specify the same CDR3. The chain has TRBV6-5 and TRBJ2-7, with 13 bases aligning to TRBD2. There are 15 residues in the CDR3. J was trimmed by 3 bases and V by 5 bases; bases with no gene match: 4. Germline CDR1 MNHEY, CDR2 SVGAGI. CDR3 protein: CASSPGLAGVYEQYF. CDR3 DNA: TGTGCCAGCAGTCCCGGACTAGCGGGAGTCTACGAGCAGTACTTC.

CDR3 sequence reads: CASSPASGRAWSFGELFF. The CDR3 DNA reads TGTGCCAGCTCACCAGCTAGCGGGAGGGCCTGGAGTTTCGGGGAGCTGTTTTTT. The chain is built from TRBV18 and TRBJ2-2, with 12 bases that match TRBD2. Germline-derived CDR1 and CDR2 are KGHSH and LQKENI. Trimming removed 2 bases from V and 7 bases from J; junction bases left unmatched: 11. The CDR3 loop spans 18 amino acids.

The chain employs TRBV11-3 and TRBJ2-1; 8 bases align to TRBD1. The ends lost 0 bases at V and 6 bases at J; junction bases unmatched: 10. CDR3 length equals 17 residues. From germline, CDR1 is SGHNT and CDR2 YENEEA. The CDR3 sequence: CASSLDRLSTGVNEQFF. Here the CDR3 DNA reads TGTGCCAGCAGCTTAGACAGGTTGTCGACAGGGGTCAATGAGCAGTTCTTC.

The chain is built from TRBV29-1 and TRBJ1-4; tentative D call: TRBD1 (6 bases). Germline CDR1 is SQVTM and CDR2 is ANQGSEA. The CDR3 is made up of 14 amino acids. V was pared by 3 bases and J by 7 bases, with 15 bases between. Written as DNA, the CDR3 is TGCAGCGTTGACCAGGGACTAGGGGGTGAAAAACTGTTTTTT. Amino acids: CSVDQGLGGEKLFF.